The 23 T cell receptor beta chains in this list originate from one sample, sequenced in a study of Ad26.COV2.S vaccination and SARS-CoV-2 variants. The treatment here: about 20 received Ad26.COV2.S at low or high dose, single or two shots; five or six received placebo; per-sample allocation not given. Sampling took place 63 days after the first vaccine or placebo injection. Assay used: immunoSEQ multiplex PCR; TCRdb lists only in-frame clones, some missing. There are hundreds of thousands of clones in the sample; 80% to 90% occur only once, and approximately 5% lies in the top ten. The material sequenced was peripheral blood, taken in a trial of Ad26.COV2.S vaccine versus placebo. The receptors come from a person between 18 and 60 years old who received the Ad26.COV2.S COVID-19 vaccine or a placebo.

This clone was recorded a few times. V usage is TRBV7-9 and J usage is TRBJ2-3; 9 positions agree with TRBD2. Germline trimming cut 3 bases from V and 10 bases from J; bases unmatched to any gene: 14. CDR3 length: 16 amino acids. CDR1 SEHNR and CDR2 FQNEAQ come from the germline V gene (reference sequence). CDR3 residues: CASSFGLAGPTGSQYF. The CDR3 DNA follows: TGTGCCAGCAGCTTTGGCCTAGCGGGGCCGACGGGCTCGCAGTATTTT.

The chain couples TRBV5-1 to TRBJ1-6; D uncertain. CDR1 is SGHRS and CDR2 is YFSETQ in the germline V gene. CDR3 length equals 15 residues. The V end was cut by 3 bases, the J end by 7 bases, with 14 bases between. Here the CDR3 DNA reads TGCGCCAGCAGCTCATCGACTGCAACCAATTCACCCCTCCACTTT. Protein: CASSSSTATNSPLHF.

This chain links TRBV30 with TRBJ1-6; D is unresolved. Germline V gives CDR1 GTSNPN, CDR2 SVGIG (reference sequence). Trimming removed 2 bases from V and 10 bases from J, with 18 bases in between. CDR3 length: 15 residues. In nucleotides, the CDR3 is TGTGCCTGGAGTATGCTAGGGCCCTACGGATCACCCCTCCACTTT. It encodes CAWSMLGPYGSPLHF. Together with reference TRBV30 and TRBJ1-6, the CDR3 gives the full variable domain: SQTIHQWPATLVQPVGSPLSLECTVEGTSNPNLYWYRQAAGRGLQLLFYSVGIGQISSEVPQNLSASRPQDRQFILSSKKLLLSDSGFYLCAWSMLGPYGSPLHFGNGTRLTVT.

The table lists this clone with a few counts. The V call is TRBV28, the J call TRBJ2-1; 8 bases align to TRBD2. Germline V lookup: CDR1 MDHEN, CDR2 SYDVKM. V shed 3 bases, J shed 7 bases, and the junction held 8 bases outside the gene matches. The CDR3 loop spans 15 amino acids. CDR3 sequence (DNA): TGTGCCAGCAGTTTCCTTAGTTTAGCGGGGAATGAGCAGTTCTTC. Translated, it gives CASSFLSLAGNEQFF.

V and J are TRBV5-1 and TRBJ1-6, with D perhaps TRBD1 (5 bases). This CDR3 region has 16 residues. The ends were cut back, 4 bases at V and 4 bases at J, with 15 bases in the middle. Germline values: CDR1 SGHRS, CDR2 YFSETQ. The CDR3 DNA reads TGCGCCAGCAGCCCGCAGACAGCCTCTTATAATTCACCCCTCCACTTT. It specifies CASSPQTASYNSPLHF.

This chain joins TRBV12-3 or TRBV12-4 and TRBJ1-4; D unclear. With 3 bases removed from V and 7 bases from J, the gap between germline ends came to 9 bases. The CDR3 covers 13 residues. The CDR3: CASSLGYSEKLFF. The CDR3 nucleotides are TGTGCCAGCAGTTTGGGGTACTCTGAAAAACTGTTTTTT.

The CDR3 protein is CASSATSSYNEQFF. The CDR3 DNA sequence: TGTGCCAGCAGCGCGACTAGCAGCTACAATGAGCAGTTCTTC. The rearrangement links TRBV7-9 to TRBJ2-1, with TRBD2 identical over 7 bases. The CDR3 extends over 14 amino acids. Germline lookup yields CDR1 SEHNR and CDR2 FQNEAQ (reference sequence). J was trimmed by 3 bases and V by 5 bases; bases with no gene match: 4. The whole variable domain, remainder taken from reference TRBV7-9 and TRBJ2-1, is DTGVSQNPRHKITKRGQNVTFRCDPISEHNRLYWYRQTLGQGPEFLTYFQNEAQLEKSRLLSDRFSAERPKGSFSTLEIQRTEQGDSAMYLCASSATSSYNEQFFGPGTRLTVL.

CDR3 residues: CASSPGGGDTEAFF. As DNA, the CDR3 is TGTGCCAGCTCACCCGGAGGGGGGGACACTGAAGCTTTCTTT. The V call is TRBV18, the J call TRBJ1-1, with D perhaps matching TRBD1 (6 bases). The germline CDR1 and CDR2 sequences are KGHSH and LQKENI. V was trimmed by 3 bases and J by 3 bases, leaving 11 bases between them. The CDR3 spans 14 residues.

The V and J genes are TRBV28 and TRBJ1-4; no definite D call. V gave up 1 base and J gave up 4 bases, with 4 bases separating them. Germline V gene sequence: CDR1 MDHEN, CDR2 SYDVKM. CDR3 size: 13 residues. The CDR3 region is CASSLSGNEKLFF. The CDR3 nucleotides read TGTGCCAGCAGTTTATCTGGTAATGAAAAACTGTTTTTT.

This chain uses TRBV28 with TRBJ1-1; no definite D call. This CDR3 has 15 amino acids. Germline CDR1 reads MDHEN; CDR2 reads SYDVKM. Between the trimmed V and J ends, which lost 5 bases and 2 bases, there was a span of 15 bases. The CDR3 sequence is CASSIDTGGNTEAFF. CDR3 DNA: TGTGCCAGCAGTATCGACACGGGCGGAAACACTGAAGCTTTCTTT.

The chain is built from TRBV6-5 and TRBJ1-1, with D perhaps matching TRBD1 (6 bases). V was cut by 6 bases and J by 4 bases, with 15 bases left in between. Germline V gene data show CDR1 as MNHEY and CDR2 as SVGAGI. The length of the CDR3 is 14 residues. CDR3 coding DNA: TGTGCCAGCAGCCACCCCAGCAGGGGCACTGAAGCTTTCTTT. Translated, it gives CASSHPSRGTEAFF.

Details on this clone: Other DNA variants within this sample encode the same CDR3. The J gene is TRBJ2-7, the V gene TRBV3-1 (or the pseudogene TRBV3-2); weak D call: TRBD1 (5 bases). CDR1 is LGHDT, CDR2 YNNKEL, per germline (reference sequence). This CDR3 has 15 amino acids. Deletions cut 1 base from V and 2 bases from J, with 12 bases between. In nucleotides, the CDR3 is TGTGCCAGCAGCCAAGGTAGGGGCAGAGCCTACGAGCAGTACTTC. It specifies CASSQGRGRAYEQYF.

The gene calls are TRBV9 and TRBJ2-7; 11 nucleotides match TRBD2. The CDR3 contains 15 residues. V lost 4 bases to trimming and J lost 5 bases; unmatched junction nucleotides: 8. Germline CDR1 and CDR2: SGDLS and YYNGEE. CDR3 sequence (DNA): TGTGCCAGCAGCCTTGACGGGACTAGCGGAGACGAGCAGTACTTC. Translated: CASSLDGTSGDEQYF.

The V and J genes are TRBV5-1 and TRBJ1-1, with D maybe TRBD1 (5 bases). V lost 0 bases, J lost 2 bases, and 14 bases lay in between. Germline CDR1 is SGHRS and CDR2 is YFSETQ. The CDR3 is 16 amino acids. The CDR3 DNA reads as TGCGCCAGCAGCTTGGACCCTAATGGGGCTAACACTGAAGCTTTCTTT. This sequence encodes CASSLDPNGANTEAFF.

The CDR3 spells CASSASTGTYEQYF. The CDR3 DNA is TGCGCCAGCAGCGCCTCCACCGGGACCTACGAGCAGTACTTC. The rearrangement links TRBV5-1 to TRBJ2-7; D possibly corresponds to TRBD2 (5 bases). Per germline, CDR1 SGHRS and CDR2 YFSETQ. Trimming took off 4 bases at V and 2 bases at J, with 13 bases between the two ends. The CDR3 has 14 residues.

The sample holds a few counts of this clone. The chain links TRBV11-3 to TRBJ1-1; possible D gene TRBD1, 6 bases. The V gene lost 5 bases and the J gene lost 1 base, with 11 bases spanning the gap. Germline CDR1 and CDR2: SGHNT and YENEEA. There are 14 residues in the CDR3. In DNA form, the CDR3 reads TGTGCCAGCAGCCGAGGGACACCGAACACTGAAGCTTTCTTT. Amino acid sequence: CASSRGTPNTEAFF. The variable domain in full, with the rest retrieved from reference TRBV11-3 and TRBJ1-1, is EAGVVQSPRYKIIEKKQPVAFWCNPISGHNTLYWYLQNLGQGPELLIRYENEEAVDDSQLPKDRFSAERLKGVDSTLKIQPAELGDSAVYLCASSRGTPNTEAFFGQGTRLTVV.

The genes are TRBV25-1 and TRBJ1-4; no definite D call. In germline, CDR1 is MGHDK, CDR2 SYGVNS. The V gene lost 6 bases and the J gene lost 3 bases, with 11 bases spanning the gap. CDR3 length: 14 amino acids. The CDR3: CASREDAANEKLFF. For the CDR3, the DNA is TGTGCCAGCAGAGAGGACGCGGCTAATGAAAAACTGTTTTTT.

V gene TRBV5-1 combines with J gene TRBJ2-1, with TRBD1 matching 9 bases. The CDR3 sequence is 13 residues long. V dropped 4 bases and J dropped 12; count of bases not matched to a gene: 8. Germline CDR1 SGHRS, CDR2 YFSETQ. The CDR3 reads CASSRGQGSPQFF. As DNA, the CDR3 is TGCGCCAGCAGCCGGGGACAGGGCAGTCCGCAGTTCTTC.

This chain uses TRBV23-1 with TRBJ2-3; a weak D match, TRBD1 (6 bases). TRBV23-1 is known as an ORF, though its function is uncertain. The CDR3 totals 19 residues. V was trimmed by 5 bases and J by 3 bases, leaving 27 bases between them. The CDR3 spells CASSIPQVGAIIGTDTQYF. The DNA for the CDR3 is TGCGCCAGCAGTATCCCACAGGTGGGGGCTATTATTGGTACAGATACGCAGTATTTT.

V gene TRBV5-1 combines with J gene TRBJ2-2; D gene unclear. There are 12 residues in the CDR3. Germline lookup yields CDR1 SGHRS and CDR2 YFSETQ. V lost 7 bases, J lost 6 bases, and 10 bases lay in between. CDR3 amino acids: CASRNGPGELFF. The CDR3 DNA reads TGCGCCAGCCGCAATGGCCCCGGGGAGCTGTTTTTT.

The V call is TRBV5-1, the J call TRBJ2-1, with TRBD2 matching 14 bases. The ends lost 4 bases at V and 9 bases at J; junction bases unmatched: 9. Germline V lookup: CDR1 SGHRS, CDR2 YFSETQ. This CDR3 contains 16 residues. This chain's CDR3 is CASSGTSGSSVAEQFF. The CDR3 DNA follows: TGCGCCAGCAGCGGGACTAGCGGGAGTAGTGTCGCTGAGCAGTTCTTC.

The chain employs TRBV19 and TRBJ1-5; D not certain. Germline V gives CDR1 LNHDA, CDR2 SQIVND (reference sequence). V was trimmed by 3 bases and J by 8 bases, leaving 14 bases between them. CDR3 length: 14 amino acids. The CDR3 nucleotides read TGTGCCAGTAGTATTCGACCGTCAATCGAGCCCCAGCATTTT. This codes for CASSIRPSIEPQHF. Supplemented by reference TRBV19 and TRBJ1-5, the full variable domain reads DGGITQSPKYLFRKEGQNVTLSCEQNLNHDAMYWYRQDPGQGLRLIYYSQIVNDFQKGDIAEGYSVSREKKESFPLTVTSAQKNPTAFYLCASSIRPSIEPQHFGDGTRLSIL.

CDR3 loop: CASSLGNVKNEQFF. In nucleotides, the CDR3 is TGCGCCAGCAGCTTAGGGAATGTCAAGAATGAGCAGTTCTTC. The V and J genes are TRBV5-1 and TRBJ2-1, with D hard to call. Germline V gene data show CDR1 as SGHRS and CDR2 as YFSETQ. V was clipped by 2 bases and J by 7 bases, with 13 bases between them. The length of the CDR3 is 14 residues.